Listed below are T cell receptor beta chains from one sample, sequenced in a study of blood T cell repertoires in COVID-19. The table came from immunoSEQ multiplex PCR; TCRdb's copy has only in-frame clones and leaves some out. Here the sample spans under 130,000 clones, over 75% being singletons. The sample was peripheral blood. These receptors originate from a man aged 45 to 65 with acute or convalescent COVID-19. CDR3s include the opening cysteine and the closing phenylalanine or tryptophan. The D gene is left open where the match is weak. Clone sizes are given selectively: once, few, many, or a class where the clone is expanded.

D gene,clone size,V gene,J gene,CDR3 length,CDR3 protein,CDR3 DNA
.,.,TRBV27,TRBJ1-2,17,CASSAKPPGAPWSGYTF,TGTGCCAGCAGTGCAAAACCGCCAGGGGCGCCCTGGTCTGGCTACACCTTC
TRBD2,.,TRBV4-2,TRBJ2-5,17,CASSQNPGPGGQETQYF,TGTGCCAGCAGCCAAAACCCTGGACCGGGGGGCCAAGAGACCCAGTACTTC
.,.,TRBV5-4,TRBJ1-5,13,CASSLGAWQPQHF,TGTGCCAGCAGCTTGGGTGCGTGGCAGCCCCAGCATTTT
TRBD1,once,TRBV14,TRBJ1-2,15,CASSQGQGVRYGYTF,TGTGCCAGCAGCCAGGGACAGGGGGTTCGCTATGGCTACACCTTC
TRBD1,.,TRBV5-6,TRBJ2-4,16,CASSWGPSGGKNIQYF,TGTGCCAGCAGCTGGGGGCCCTCAGGGGGCAAAAACATTCAGTACTTC
.,.,TRBV19,TRBJ1-3,15,CASSSPGDPGNTIYF,TGTGCCAGTAGTAGCCCAGGGGATCCTGGAAACACCATATATTTT
.,.,TRBV6-5,TRBJ2-1,15,CASSPDYLRYNEQFF,TGTGCCAGCAGCCCGGACTACCTCCGTTACAATGAGCAGTTCTTC
.,.,TRBV7-9,TRBJ1-4,14,CASSAQGWNEKLFF,TGTGCCAGCAGCGCCCAGGGTTGGAATGAAAAACTGTTTTTT
.,.,TRBV19,TRBJ1-4,15,CASRMRGGSNEKLFF,TGTGCCAGTAGGATGCGGGGGGGGAGCAATGAAAAACTGTTTTTT
.,.,TRBV5-4,TRBJ1-6,17,CASSFDQGSSYNSPLHF,TGTGCCAGCAGCTTTGATCAGGGGAGCTCCTATAATTCACCCCTCCACTTT
TRBD1,.,TRBV19,TRBJ1-5,16,CASSITTGGGGQPQHF,TGTGCCAGTAGTATTACTACAGGGGGCGGGGGACAGCCCCAGCATTTT
.,.,TRBV2,TRBJ2-1,14,CASSGEFVSNEQFF,TGTGCCAGCAGTGGTGAGTTCGTATCCAATGAGCAGTTCTTC
.,.,TRBV18,TRBJ2-5,15,CASSPGEGGQETQYF,TGTGCCAGCTCACCCGGCGAAGGGGGCCAAGAGACCCAGTACTTC
TRBD2,.,TRBV9,TRBJ2-1,16,CASSVVAGGGYNEQFF,TGTGCCAGCAGCGTAGTGGCGGGAGGGGGTTACAATGAGCAGTTCTTC
.,.,TRBV27,TRBJ2-7,14,CASSSRVGSYEQYF,TGTGCCAGCAGTTCCAGGGTAGGATCCTACGAGCAGTACTTC
TRBD2,once,TRBV11-2,TRBJ2-3,15,CASSLTSGSTDTQYF,TGTGCCAGCAGCTTAACTAGCGGGAGCACAGATACGCAGTATTTT
.,.,TRBV24-1,TRBJ2-7,13,CATSTGETYEQYF,TGTGCCACCAGCACCGGGGAGACCTACGAGCAGTACTTC
TRBD2,.,TRBV19,TRBJ2-2,15,CASSLAGLNTGELFF,TGTGCCAGTAGCCTAGCGGGGCTGAACACCGGGGAGCTGTTTTTT
.,.,TRBV29-1,TRBJ1-4,13,CSVRRTSNEKLFF,TGCAGCGTAAGAAGAACTTCTAATGAAAAACTGTTTTTT
TRBD1,.,TRBV19,TRBJ1-6,13,CASSRQGDSPLHF,TGTGCCAGTAGTAGGCAGGGGGATTCACCCCTCCACTTT
.,once,TRBV5-1,TRBJ1-4,15,CASTGDGGRNEKLFF,TGCGCCAGCACCGGGGACGGCGGGAGGAATGAAAAACTGTTTTTT
TRBD1,.,TRBV15,TRBJ2-1,16,CATRDRGFSGNNEQFF,TGTGCCACCAGAGACAGGGGGTTTAGTGGAAACAATGAGCAGTTCTTC
TRBD1,.,TRBV5-4,TRBJ2-7,17,CASSSGGGTGGKYEQYF,TGTGCCAGCAGCTCGGGAGGGGGGACAGGGGGCAAGTACGAGCAGTACTTC
TRBD1,once,TRBV5-1,TRBJ2-4,15,CASSPNPGTENIQYF,TGCGCCAGCAGCCCCAACCCCGGGACAGAAAACATTCAGTACTTC
TRBD2,once,TRBV6-4,TRBJ2-1,15,CASSPGLAGINEQFF,TGTGCCAGCTCCCCGGGACTAGCGGGTATAAATGAGCAGTTCTTC
TRBD1,.,TRBV3-1/TRBV3-2,TRBJ1-3,16,CASSQSGTGRGNTIYF,TGTGCCAGCAGCCAAAGCGGGACAGGCCGAGGAAACACCATATATTTT
.,.,TRBV11-3,TRBJ2-7,15,CASSLEGTDGHEQYF,TGTGCCAGCAGCTTGGAGGGGACCGACGGCCACGAGCAGTACTTC
TRBD2,.,TRBV11-2,TRBJ2-2,15,CASSVGGGGAGELFF,TGTGCCAGCAGCGTGGGTGGCGGGGGGGCCGGGGAGCTGTTTTTT
.,.,TRBV15,TRBJ1-2,14,CATSGTGRNYGYTF,TGTGCCACCAGCGGAACAGGGCGCAACTATGGCTACACCTTC
.,.,TRBV5-1,TRBJ1-4,15,CASSLAGSSNEKLFF,TGCGCCAGCAGCTTGGCTGGTAGCTCTAATGAAAAACTGTTTTTT
.,few,TRBV4-2,TRBJ1-1,13,CASSQMTMAEAFF,TGTGCCAGCAGCCAGATGACAATGGCTGAAGCTTTCTTT
.,.,TRBV9,TRBJ1-2,15,CASSSASGVGYGYTF,TGTGCCAGCAGCTCCGCGTCAGGGGTAGGGTATGGCTACACCTTC
.,.,TRBV9,TRBJ2-7,15,CASSGQGSFTYEQYF,TGTGCCAGCAGCGGCCAGGGGTCATTCACCTACGAGCAGTACTTC
.,once,TRBV18,TRBJ1-3,14,CASSPSGGGNTIYF,TGTGCCAGCTCACCGTCGGGCGGGGGAAACACCATATATTTT
TRBD2,.,TRBV10-3,TRBJ2-1,17,CAISESVAGGRYNEQFF,TGTGCCATCAGTGAGTCGGTAGCGGGGGGCCGCTACAATGAGCAGTTCTTC
.,.,TRBV18,TRBJ2-2,17,CASSPRISQGPGGELFF,TGTGCCAGCTCACCACGCATTTCCCAGGGCCCCGGCGGGGAGCTGTTTTTT
.,.,TRBV3-1/TRBV3-2,TRBJ1-1,15,CASSRRTEMNTEAFF,TGTGCCAGCAGCCGGCGGACAGAGATGAACACTGAAGCTTTCTTT
.,.,TRBV19,TRBJ2-7,13,CASSTPGVSEQYF,TGTGCCAGTAGTACTCCCGGAGTAAGTGAGCAGTACTTC
.,.,TRBV12-3/TRBV12-4,TRBJ2-7,13,CASTYAGVYEQYF,TGTGCCAGCACCTATGCAGGGGTCTACGAGCAGTACTTC
TRBD2,.,TRBV14,TRBJ2-3,18,CASSQASGGSPSTDTQYF,TGTGCCAGCAGCCAAGCTAGCGGGGGGTCACCTAGCACAGATACGCAGTATTTT
.,.,TRBV28,TRBJ1-5,14,CASTTGRLNQPQHF,TGTGCCAGCACCACAGGGCGCCTCAATCAGCCCCAGCATTTT
.,.,TRBV3-1/TRBV3-2,TRBJ1-2,14,CASSEAGGNYGYTF,TGTGCCAGCAGCGAAGCGGGGGGAAACTATGGCTACACCTTC
TRBD1,.,TRBV28,TRBJ1-3,16,CASLAPGQGAGNTIYF,TGTGCCAGCCTAGCCCCGGGACAGGGTGCTGGAAACACCATATATTTT
TRBD1,.,TRBV7-9,TRBJ1-2,18,CASSLGPRTGRLNYGYTF,TGTGCCAGCAGCTTAGGGCCCCGGACAGGCCGGCTTAACTATGGCTACACCTTC
.,.,TRBV14,TRBJ2-1,15,CASSQDRGLLYEQFF,TGTGCCAGCAGCCAAGATCGGGGTCTTCTTTATGAGCAGTTCTTC
.,few,TRBV4-2,TRBJ1-5,16,CASSQVRGAKGQPQHF,TGTGCCAGCAGCCAAGTGCGGGGGGCGAAAGGTCAGCCCCAGCATTTT
TRBD1,.,TRBV3-1/TRBV3-2,TRBJ1-5,14,CASSSTGGGQPQHF,TGTGCCAGCAGTTCTACAGGGGGTGGGCAGCCCCAGCATTTT
.,.,TRBV10-3,TRBJ2-7,18,CAIREHTAAQGKLNEQYF,TGTGCCATCAGGGAACATACCGCCGCACAGGGCAAATTGAACGAGCAGTACTTC
.,.,TRBV5-1,TRBJ1-1,14,CASSPQGLGTEAFF,TGCGCCAGCAGCCCTCAGGGACTGGGAACTGAAGCTTTCTTT
.,.,TRBV6-5,TRBJ1-1,15,CASSYSQRGDTEAFF,TGTGCCAGCAGTTACTCGCAACGGGGGGACACTGAAGCTTTCTTT
.,.,TRBV19,TRBJ2-3,15,CANPRGRLSTDTQYF,TGTGCCAATCCCAGGGGAAGATTGAGCACAGATACGCAGTATTTT
.,.,TRBV10-3,TRBJ1-1,14,CAIRTESGNTEAFF,TGTGCCATCAGGACCGAGTCAGGGAACACTGAAGCTTTCTTT
.,.,TRBV2,TRBJ1-1,13,CASSDIPSPGAFF,TGTGCCAGCAGTGATATCCCCTCCCCGGGAGCTTTCTTT
TRBD2,.,TRBV30,TRBJ2-3,14,CAWSVIAGTDTQYF,TGTGCCTGGAGTGTAATAGCGGGGACAGATACGCAGTATTTT